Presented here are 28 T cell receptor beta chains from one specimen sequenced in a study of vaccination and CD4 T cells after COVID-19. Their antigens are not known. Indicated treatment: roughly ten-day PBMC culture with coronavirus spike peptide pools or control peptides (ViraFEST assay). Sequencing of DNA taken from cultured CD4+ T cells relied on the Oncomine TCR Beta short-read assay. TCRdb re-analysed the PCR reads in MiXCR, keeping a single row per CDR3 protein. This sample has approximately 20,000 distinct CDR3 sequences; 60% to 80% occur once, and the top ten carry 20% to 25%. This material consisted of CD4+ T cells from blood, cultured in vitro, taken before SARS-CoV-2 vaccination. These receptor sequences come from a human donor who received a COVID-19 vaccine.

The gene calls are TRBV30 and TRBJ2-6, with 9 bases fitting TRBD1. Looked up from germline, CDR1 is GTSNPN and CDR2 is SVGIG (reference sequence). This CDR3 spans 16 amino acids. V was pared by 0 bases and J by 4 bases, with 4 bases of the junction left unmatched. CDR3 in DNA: TGTGCCTGGAGTGTACAGGGGGCATTGGGGGCCAACGTCCTGACTTTC. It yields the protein CAWSVQGALGANVLTF. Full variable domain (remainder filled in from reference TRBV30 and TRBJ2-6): SQTIHQWPATLVQPVGSPLSLECTVEGTSNPNLYWYRQAAGRGLQLLFYSVGIGQISSEVPQNLSASRPQDRQFILSSKKLLLSDSGFYLCAWSVQGALGANVLTFGAGSRLTVL.

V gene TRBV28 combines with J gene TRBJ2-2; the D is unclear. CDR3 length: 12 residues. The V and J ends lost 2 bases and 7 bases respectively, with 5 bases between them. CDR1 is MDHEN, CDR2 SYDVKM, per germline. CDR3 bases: TGTGCCAGCAGTTTACTGAGCGGGGAGCTGTTTTTT. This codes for CASSLLSGELFF.

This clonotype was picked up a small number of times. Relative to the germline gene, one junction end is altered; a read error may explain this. The CDR3 DNA reads as TGTGCCACCAGTGATGGCCCGAACGCCGGGGAGCTGTTTTTT. Residues: CATSDGPNAGELFF. V gene TRBV24-1 combines with J gene TRBJ2-2; the D is unclear. The CDR3 covers 14 residues. Germline loops: CDR1 KGHDR, CDR2 SFDVKD.

This chain's CDR3 is CASSRHRAGNTIYF. As DNA, the CDR3 is TGTGCCAGTAGTAGACACCGAGCTGGAAACACCATATATTTT. The J gene is TRBJ1-3, the V gene TRBV19, with no clear D. V was trimmed by 4 bases and J by 2 bases, leaving 9 bases between them. CDR1 is LNHDA, CDR2 SQIVND, per germline (reference sequence). CDR3 length: 14 amino acids.

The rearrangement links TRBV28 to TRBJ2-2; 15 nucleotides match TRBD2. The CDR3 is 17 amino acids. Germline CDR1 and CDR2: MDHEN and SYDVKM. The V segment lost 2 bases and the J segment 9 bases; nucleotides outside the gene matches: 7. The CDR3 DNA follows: TGTGCCAGCAGTTTACACGGACTAGCGGGGGGGCCGAGGGAGCTGTTTTTT. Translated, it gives CASSLHGLAGGPRELFF.

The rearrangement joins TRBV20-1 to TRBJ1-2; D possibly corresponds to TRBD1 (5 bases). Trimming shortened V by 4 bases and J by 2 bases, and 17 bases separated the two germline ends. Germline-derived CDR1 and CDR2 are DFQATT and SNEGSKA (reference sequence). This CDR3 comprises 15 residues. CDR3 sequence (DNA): TGCAGTGCTACTCATCCGGGACTCTCAAACTATGGCTACACCTTC. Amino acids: CSATHPGLSNYGYTF.

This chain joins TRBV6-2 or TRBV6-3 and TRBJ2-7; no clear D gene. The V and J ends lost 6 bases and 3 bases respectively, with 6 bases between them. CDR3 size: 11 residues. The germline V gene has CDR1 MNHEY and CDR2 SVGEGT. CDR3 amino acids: CASRQFYEQYF. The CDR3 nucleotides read TGTGCCAGCAGACAGTTCTACGAGCAGTACTTC.

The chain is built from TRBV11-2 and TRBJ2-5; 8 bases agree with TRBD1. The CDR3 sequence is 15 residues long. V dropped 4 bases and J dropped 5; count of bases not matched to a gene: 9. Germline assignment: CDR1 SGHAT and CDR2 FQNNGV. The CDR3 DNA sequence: TGTGCCAGCAGCTGGGGGGCAGGGGGCGGGGAGACCCAGTACTTC. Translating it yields CASSWGAGGGETQYF.

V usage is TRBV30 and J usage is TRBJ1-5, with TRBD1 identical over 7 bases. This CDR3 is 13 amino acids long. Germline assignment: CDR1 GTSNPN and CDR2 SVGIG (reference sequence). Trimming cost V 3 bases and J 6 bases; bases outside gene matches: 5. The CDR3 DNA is TGTGCCTGGAGATCAGGGGGGACTCAGCCCCAGCATTTT. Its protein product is CAWRSGGTQPQHF.

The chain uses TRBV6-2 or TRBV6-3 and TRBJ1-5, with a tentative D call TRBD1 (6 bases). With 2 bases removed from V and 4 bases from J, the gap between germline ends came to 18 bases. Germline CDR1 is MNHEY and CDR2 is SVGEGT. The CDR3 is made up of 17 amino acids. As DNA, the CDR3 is TGTGCCAGCAGTTACACCACAGGGACGGGGAGTAATCAGCCCCAGCATTTT. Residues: CASSYTTGTGSNQPQHF.

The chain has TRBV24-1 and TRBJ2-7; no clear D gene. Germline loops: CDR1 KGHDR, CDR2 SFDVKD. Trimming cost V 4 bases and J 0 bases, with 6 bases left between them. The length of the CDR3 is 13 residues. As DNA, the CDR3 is TGTGCCACCAGTGAGGCAAGCTCCTACGAGCAGTACTTC. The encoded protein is CATSEASSYEQYF.

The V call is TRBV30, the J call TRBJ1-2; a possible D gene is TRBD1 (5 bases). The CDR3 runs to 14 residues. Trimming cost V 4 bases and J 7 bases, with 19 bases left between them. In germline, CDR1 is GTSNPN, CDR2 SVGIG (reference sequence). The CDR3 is CAWKPPGDLGGYTF. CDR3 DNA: TGTGCCTGGAAACCTCCGGGGGACTTGGGTGGCTACACCTTC.

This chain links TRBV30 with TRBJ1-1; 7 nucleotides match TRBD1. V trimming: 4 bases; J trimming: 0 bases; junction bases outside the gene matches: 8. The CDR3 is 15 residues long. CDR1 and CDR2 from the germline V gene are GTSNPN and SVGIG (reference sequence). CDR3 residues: CAWTRRGGLNTEAFF. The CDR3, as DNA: TGTGCCTGGACTCGCAGGGGGGGTTTGAACACTGAAGCTTTCTTT.

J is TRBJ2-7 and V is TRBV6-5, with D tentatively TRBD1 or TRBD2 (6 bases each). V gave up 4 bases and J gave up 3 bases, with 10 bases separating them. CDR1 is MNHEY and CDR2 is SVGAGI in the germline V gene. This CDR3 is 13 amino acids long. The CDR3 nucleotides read TGTGCCAGCAGTTTTGGGGGGCTCTACGAGCAGTACTTC. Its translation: CASSFGGLYEQYF.

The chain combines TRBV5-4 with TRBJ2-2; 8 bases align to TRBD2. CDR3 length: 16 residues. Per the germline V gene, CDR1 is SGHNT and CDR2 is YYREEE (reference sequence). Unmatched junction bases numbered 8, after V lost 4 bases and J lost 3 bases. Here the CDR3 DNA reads TGTGCCAGCAGCCCCGGGGGGGGGAGTTACACCGGGGAGCTGTTTTTT. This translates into CASSPGGGSYTGELFF.

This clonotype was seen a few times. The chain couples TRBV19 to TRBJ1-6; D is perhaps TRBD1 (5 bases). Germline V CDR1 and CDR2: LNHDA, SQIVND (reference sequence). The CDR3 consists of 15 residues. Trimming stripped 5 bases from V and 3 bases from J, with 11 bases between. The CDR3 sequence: CASSLVQVYNSPLHF. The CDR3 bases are TGTGCCAGTAGTCTTGTACAGGTCTATAATTCACCCCTCCACTTT.

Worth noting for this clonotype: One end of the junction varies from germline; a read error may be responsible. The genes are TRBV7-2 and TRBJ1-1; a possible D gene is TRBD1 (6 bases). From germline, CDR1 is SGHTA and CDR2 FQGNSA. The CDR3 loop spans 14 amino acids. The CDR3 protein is CASSLGGRQALVTF. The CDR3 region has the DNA TGTGCCAGCAGCTTAGGTGGACGACAGGCCCTGGTCACCTTT.

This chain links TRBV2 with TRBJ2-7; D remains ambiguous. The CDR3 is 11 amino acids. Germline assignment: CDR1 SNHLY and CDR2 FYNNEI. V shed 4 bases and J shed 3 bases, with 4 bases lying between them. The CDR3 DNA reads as TGTGCCAGCAGTGGGAACTACGAGCAGTACTTC. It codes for CASSGNYEQYF.

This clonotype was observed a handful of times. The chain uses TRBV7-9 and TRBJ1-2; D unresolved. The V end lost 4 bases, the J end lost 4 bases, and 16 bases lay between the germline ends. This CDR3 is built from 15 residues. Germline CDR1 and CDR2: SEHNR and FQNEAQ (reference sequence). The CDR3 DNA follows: TGTGCCAGCAGCTCCCATCTAATGACGGTCTATGGCTACACCTTC. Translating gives CASSSHLMTVYGYTF.

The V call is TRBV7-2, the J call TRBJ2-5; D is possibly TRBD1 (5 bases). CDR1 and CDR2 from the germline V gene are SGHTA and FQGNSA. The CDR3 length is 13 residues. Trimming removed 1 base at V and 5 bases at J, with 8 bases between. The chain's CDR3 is CASSLGQRETQYF. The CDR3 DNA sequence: TGTGCCAGCAGCTTAGGACAGAGGGAGACCCAGTACTTC.

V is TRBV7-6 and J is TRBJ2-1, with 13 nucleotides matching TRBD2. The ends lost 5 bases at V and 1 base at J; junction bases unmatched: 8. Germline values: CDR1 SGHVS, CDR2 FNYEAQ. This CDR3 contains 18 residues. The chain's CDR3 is CASSKKTTSGGSYNEQFF. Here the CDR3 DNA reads TGTGCCAGCAGCAAAAAGACGACTAGCGGGGGGTCCTACAATGAGCAGTTCTTC.

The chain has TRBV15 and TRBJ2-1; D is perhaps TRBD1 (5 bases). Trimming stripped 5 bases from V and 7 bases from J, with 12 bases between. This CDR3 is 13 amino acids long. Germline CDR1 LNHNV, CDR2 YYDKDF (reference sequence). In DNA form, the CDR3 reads TGTGCCACCAGCTCACCAAACAGGAATGAGCAGTTCTTC. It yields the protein CATSSPNRNEQFF. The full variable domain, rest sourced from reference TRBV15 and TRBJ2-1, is DAMVIQNPRYQVTQFGKPVTLSCSQTLNHNVMYWYQQKSSQAPKLLFHYYDKDFNNEADTPDNFQSRRPNTSFCFLDIRSPGLGDTAMYLCATSSPNRNEQFFGPGTRLTVL.

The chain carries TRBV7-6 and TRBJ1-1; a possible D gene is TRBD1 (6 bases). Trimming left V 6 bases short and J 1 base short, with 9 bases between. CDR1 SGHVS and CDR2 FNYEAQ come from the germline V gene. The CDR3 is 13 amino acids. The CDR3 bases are TGTGCCAGCAGTAGGGGGTCGAACACTGAAGCTTTCTTT. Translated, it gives CASSRGSNTEAFF.

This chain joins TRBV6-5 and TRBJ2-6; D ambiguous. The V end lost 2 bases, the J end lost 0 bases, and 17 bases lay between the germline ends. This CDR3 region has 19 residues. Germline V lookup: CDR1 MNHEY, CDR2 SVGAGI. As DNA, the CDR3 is TGTGCCAGCAGTTACCCCAGGACCGGTTCCTCCTCTGGGGCCAACGTCCTGACTTTC. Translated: CASSYPRTGSSSGANVLTF.

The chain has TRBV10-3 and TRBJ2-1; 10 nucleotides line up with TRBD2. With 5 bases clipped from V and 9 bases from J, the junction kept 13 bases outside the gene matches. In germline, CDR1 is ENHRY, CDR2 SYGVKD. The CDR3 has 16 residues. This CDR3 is CAISRADSGGPGEQFF. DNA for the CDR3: TGTGCCATCAGTCGAGCGGATAGCGGGGGGCCCGGTGAGCAGTTCTTC.

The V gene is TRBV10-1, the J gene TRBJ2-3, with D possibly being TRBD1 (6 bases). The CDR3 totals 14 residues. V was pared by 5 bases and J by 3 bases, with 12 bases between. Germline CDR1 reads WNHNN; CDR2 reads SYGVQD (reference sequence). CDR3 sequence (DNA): TGCGCCAGCAGTCGGGGCAGGGGAACAGATACGCAGTATTTT. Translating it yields CASSRGRGTDTQYF.

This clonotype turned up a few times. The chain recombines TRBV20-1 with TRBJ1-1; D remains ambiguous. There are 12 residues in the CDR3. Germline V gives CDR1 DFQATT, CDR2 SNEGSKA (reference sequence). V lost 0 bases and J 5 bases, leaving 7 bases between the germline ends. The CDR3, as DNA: TGCAGTGCTAGAGAAGGAGAGACTGAAGCTTTCTTT. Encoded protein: CSAREGETEAFF.

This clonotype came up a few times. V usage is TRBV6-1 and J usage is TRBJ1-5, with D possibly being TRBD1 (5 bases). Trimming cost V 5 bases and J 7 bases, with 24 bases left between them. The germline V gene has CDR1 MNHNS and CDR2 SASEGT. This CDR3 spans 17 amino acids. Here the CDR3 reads CASSPQGGGTLGQPQHF. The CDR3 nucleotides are TGTGCCAGCAGTCCCCAGGGTGGGGGAACCTTGGGACAGCCCCAGCATTTT.